These 15 T cell receptor beta chains came from one sample sequenced in a study of shared clonotypes between healthy human individuals. Here immunoSEQ multiplex PCR was the method, and the copy in TCRdb shows in-frame clones only, minus some. The table has roughly 570,000 clones, roughly 98% seen once. Naive CD8 cells lacked CD45RO and underwent positive selection for CCR7, leaving out terminally differentiated effector memory CD45RA+ cells. Specimen: naive CD8+ T cells sorted from blood. The receptor set was obtained from a man younger than 45 in good health.

The rearrangement links TRBV5-6 to TRBJ1-2, with 8 bases lining up with TRBD1. Germline CDR1 reads SGHDT; CDR2 reads YYEEEE. The V segment lost 2 bases and the J segment 7 bases; nucleotides outside the gene matches: 4. The CDR3 has 13 amino acids. CDR3 residues: CASSLNRGAGYTF. For the CDR3, the DNA is TGTGCCAGCAGCTTAAACAGGGGGGCTGGCTACACCTTC.

The chain recombines TRBV14 with TRBJ2-7; D is undetermined. Germline lookup yields CDR1 SGHDN and CDR2 FVKESK. The CDR3 is 13 residues long. Between the trimmed V and J ends, which lost 0 bases and 5 bases, there was a span of 8 bases. The CDR3 region has the DNA TGTGCCAGCAGCCAAGACACGTACCACGAGCAGTACTTC. Translating gives CASSQDTYHEQYF.

The chain couples TRBV4-1 to TRBJ1-5; D not resolved. Trimming cost V 6 bases and J 0 bases, with 12 bases left between them. The CDR3 covers 15 residues. Germline CDR1 reads MGHRA; CDR2 reads YSYEKL. The CDR3 DNA reads TGCGCCAGCAGTCCCAACGCCCCTAGCAATCAGCCCCAGCATTTT. It yields the protein CASSPNAPSNQPQHF.

The rearrangement uses TRBV13 and TRBJ2-7, with 7 bases that match TRBD2. CDR3 size: 14 residues. Germline CDR1 and CDR2: PRHDT and FYEKMQ (reference sequence). The ends lost 8 bases at V and 3 bases at J; junction bases unmatched: 10. DNA of the CDR3: TGTGCCAGCGGGGATTCGGGAGGAGGCTACGAGCAGTACTTC. This translates into CASGDSGGGYEQYF. The variable domain in full, completed from reference TRBV13 and TRBJ2-7, reads AAGVIQSPRHLIKEKRETATLKCYPIPRHDTVYWYQQGPGQDPQFLISFYEKMQSDKGSIPDRFSAQQFSDYHSELNMSSLELGDSALYFCASGDSGGGYEQYFGPGTRLTVT.

The chain combines TRBV6-1 with TRBJ1-1; no firm D call. Trimming cost V 2 bases and J 1 base, with 5 bases left between them. The CDR3 has 13 amino acids. Germline-derived CDR1 and CDR2 are MNHNS and SASEGT. The CDR3: CASSERGNTEAFF. CDR3 DNA sequence: TGTGCCAGCAGTGAACGGGGGAACACTGAAGCTTTCTTT.

The chain links TRBV11-3 to TRBJ2-7; no clear D gene. Trimming shortened V by 6 bases and J by 7 bases, and 13 bases separated the two germline ends. There are 12 residues in the CDR3. From germline, CDR1 is SGHNT and CDR2 YENEEA. The CDR3 bases are TGTGCCAGCAGGGGCCGAACTGGGGAGCAGTACTTC. It is translated as CASRGRTGEQYF. Together with reference TRBV11-3 and TRBJ2-7, the CDR3 gives the full variable domain: EAGVVQSPRYKIIEKKQPVAFWCNPISGHNTLYWYLQNLGQGPELLIRYENEEAVDDSQLPKDRFSAERLKGVDSTLKIQPAELGDSAVYLCASRGRTGEQYFGPGTRLTVT.

The rearrangement uses TRBV19 and TRBJ1-5; 9 bases are a match to TRBD1. The CDR3 has 16 residues. V shed 5 bases and J 3 bases; nucleotides not matched to a gene: 8. Germline V gene lookup returns CDR1 LNHDA and CDR2 SQIVND (reference sequence). This chain's CDR3 is CASSPVGQGHNQPQHF. CDR3 nucleotides: TGTGCCAGTAGTCCAGTGGGACAGGGACACAATCAGCCCCAGCATTTT. Variable domain in full (rest from reference TRBV19 and TRBJ1-5): DGGITQSPKYLFRKEGQNVTLSCEQNLNHDAMYWYRQDPGQGLRLIYYSQIVNDFQKGDIAEGYSVSREKKESFPLTVTSAQKNPTAFYLCASSPVGQGHNQPQHFGDGTRLSIL.

CDR3 sequence: CASTASWTATLTDTQYF. Written as DNA, the CDR3 is TGTGCCAGCACCGCTAGCTGGACAGCCACTCTCACAGATACGCAGTATTTT. The gene calls are TRBV27 and TRBJ2-3; maybe TRBD1 (6 bases). Trimming pared 7 bases from V and 2 bases from J, leaving 22 bases between. Germline CDR1 reads MNHEY; CDR2 reads SMNVEV (reference sequence). The CDR3 is 17 residues long.

J is TRBJ1-1 and V is TRBV7-9; 8 bases align to TRBD1. Germline V lookup: CDR1 SEHNR, CDR2 FQNEAQ (reference sequence). The trim removed 11 bases at V and 4 bases at J, leaving 9 bases unmatched. The CDR3 spans 13 residues. The CDR3 DNA reads TGTGCCGGTAACAGGGGGTCAGGCACTGAAGCTTTCTTT. Protein sequence: CAGNRGSGTEAFF. Full variable domain (outside the CDR3, taken from reference TRBV7-9 and TRBJ1-1): DTGVSQNPRHKITKRGQNVTFRCDPISEHNRLYWYRQTLGQGPEFLTYFQNEAQLEKSRLLSDRFSAERPKGSFSTLEIQRTEQGDSAMYLCAGNRGSGTEAFFGQGTRLTVV.

J is TRBJ2-5 and V is TRBV7-9; 7 bases fit TRBD2. The CDR3 sequence is 16 residues long. Per the germline V gene, CDR1 is SEHNR and CDR2 is FQNEAQ (reference sequence). The junction had 15 bases not matched to a gene; V was cut back by 6 bases and J by 5 bases. This CDR3 is CASSPSPPPGGETQYF. The CDR3 coding sequence is TGTGCCAGCAGTCCCTCCCCCCCTCCGGGAGGCGAGACCCAGTACTTC.

The chain employs TRBV5-1 and TRBJ2-5, with D maybe TRBD2 (7 bases). CDR1 SGHRS and CDR2 YFSETQ come from the germline V gene. The CDR3 runs 14 residues. The ends were cut back, 4 bases at V and 4 bases at J, with 14 bases in the middle. The CDR3 coding sequence is TGCGCCAGCAGCGCCGGGGGGCGGCGAGAGACCCAGTACTTC. It codes for CASSAGGRRETQYF.

The rearrangement uses TRBV30 and TRBJ2-7; D uncertain. Trimming pared 0 bases from V and 0 bases from J, leaving 9 bases between. The CDR3 totals 14 residues. CDR1 is GTSNPN and CDR2 is SVGIG in the germline V gene (reference sequence). Here the CDR3 DNA reads TGTGCCTGGAGTGTAGGGCCAAGCTCCTACGAGCAGTACTTC. As protein: CAWSVGPSSYEQYF.

The chain recombines TRBV4-3 with TRBJ2-7, with D perhaps TRBD1 or TRBD2 (5 bases each). The CDR3 has 16 residues. Trimming pared 3 bases from V and 3 bases from J, leaving 18 bases between. Germline V gene lookup returns CDR1 LGHNA and CDR2 YSLEER. The CDR3, as DNA: TGCGCCAGCAGCCATCACGACGGGACGCTATACTACGAGCAGTACTTC. Protein sequence: CASSHHDGTLYYEQYF.

The V and J genes are TRBV7-3 and TRBJ2-1, with a weak D call TRBD2 (6 bases). Deletions cut 2 bases from V and 6 bases from J, with 14 bases between. In germline, CDR1 is SGHTA, CDR2 FQGTGA. CDR3 length: 15 amino acids. CDR3 DNA: TGTGCCAGCAGCTTATGGGGTAGCGGAGGCAATGAGCAGTTCTTC. Amino acids: CASSLWGSGGNEQFF.

J is TRBJ1-1 and V is TRBV7-8; 9 positions agree with TRBD1. The CDR3 consists of 14 residues. Germline V lookup: CDR1 SGHVS, CDR2 FQNEAQ. Trimming took 5 bases from V and 3 from J; bases not matched to a gene: 4. The CDR3 DNA reads as TGTGCCAGCAGCCTCTGGACAGGGGACACTGAAGCTTTCTTT. Residues: CASSLWTGDTEAFF.